This T cell receptor (beta chain) was recovered during a study of blood T cell repertoires in COVID-19. Turning to the study itself: The analysed material was cDNA or gDNA that came from T cells, B-cell-depleted T cells, or PBMCs.

Assay: immunoSEQ multiplex PCR; the TCRdb copy retains only in-frame clones and omits some. This repertoire shows around 230,000 clones, roughly 90% found once; its top ten account for about a tenth. Specimen: PBMCs or T cells enriched from blood (not recorded which). The TCR originated in a man younger than 30 with acute COVID-19.

Written as DNA, the CDR3 is TGTGCCAGCAGCTTCTCTCATGCAGGGATCTATGGCTACACCTTC. Amino acid sequence: CASSFSHAGIYGYTF. V is TRBV6-5 and J is TRBJ1-2; the D gene is possibly TRBD1 (5 bases). CDR1 and CDR2 (germline): MNHEY, SVGAGI. The CDR3 spans 15 residues. Between the trimmed V and J ends, which lost 6 bases and 4 bases, there was a span of 18 bases.